This is a list of T cell receptor beta chains from one sample in a study of shared clonotypes between healthy human individuals. Repertoires were generated with immunoSEQ multiplex PCR, while TCRdb's copy carries only in-frame clones and drops some. Of almost 750,000 clones detected, about two thirds appear once; the ten largest clones hold about 1.7%. Sequenced material: memory CD4+ T cells sorted from blood. Receptors originate from a young woman in good health. The CDR3 runs from the conserved cysteine through the conserved F or W. Each record gives: V gene, clone size, D gene, J gene, CDR3 DNA, CDR3 protein. D genes are given only for firm matches. Size values are once, few and many counts, or a class for expanded clones, and some rows have none.

V: TRBV6-6
size: once
D: TRBD2
J: TRBJ2-5
DNA: TGTGCCAGCAGTTACGGGAGGGCACAAGAGACCCAGTACTTC
CDR3: CASSYGRAQETQYF

V: TRBV11-2
size: -
D: TRBD1
J: TRBJ1-2
DNA: TGTGCCAGCAGCTTAGGACCAGGGGACAGGGAGGACTATGGCTACACCTTC
CDR3: CASSLGPGDREDYGYTF

V: TRBV5-6
size: -
D: TRBD1
J: TRBJ2-1
DNA: TGTGCCAGCAGTCGGACAGGGGGCAATGAGCAGTTCTTC
CDR3: CASSRTGGNEQFF

V: TRBV5-1
size: -
D: -
J: TRBJ2-7
DNA: TGCGCCAGCAGCCCCCGGACAGAAGGCTACGAGCAGTACTTC
CDR3: CASSPRTEGYEQYF

V: TRBV14
size: few
D: -
J: TRBJ2-7
DNA: TGTGCCAGCAGCCAAGTCCGAGGCGAGCAGTACTTC
CDR3: CASSQVRGEQYF

V: TRBV7-6
size: -
D: TRBD2
J: TRBJ2-5
DNA: TGTGCCAGCAGCTTAGCTCCCCGGACTAGCGGGGCGCAGGGGACCCAGTACTTC
CDR3: CASSLAPRTSGAQGTQYF

V: TRBV7-3
size: -
D: -
J: TRBJ1-1
DNA: TGTGCCAGCAGCTTTGGTCCGGGTAGGGCTTTCTTT
CDR3: CASSFGPGRAFF

V: TRBV9
size: -
D: -
J: TRBJ2-7
DNA: TGTGCCAGCAGCGAGGGGGGAGACTCCGCCAGCTCCTACGAGCAGTACTTC
CDR3: CASSEGGDSASSYEQYF

V: TRBV9
size: -
D: TRBD2
J: TRBJ2-1
DNA: TGTGCCAGCAGCGAACGTAGTATCGAGCGGGGGGCCCTTATTGAGCAGTTCTTC
CDR3: CASSERSIERGALIEQFF

V: TRBV25-1
size: -
D: TRBD1
J: TRBJ1-2
DNA: TGTGCCAGCAGCATCGGGACAGCTAATGGCTACACCTTC
CDR3: CASSIGTANGYTF

V: TRBV18
size: once
D: -
J: TRBJ1-5
DNA: TGTGCCAGCTCACCGGCTGGGACCCTCAATCAGCCCCAGCATTTT
CDR3: CASSPAGTLNQPQHF

V: TRBV7-8
size: once
D: -
J: TRBJ1-2
DNA: TGTGCCAGCAGCCCAACAACAGGGAGCTATGGCTACACCTTC
CDR3: CASSPTTGSYGYTF

V: TRBV2
size: -
D: TRBD1
J: TRBJ1-4
DNA: TGTGCCAGCAGTCGGGACAGGGGAGTCGAAAAACTGTTTTTT
CDR3: CASSRDRGVEKLFF

V: TRBV5-1
size: -
D: TRBD2
J: TRBJ2-1
DNA: TGCGCCAGCAGCCCTCGGGGAGGGAGTGAGCAGTTCTTC
CDR3: CASSPRGGSEQFF

V: TRBV19
size: -
D: -
J: TRBJ2-2
DNA: TGTGCCAGTACCCCAGACTCCTTAATCGGGGAGCTGTTTTTT
CDR3: CASTPDSLIGELFF

V: TRBV29-1
size: -
D: TRBD1
J: TRBJ2-7
DNA: TGCAGCGCAGTAAGGACAGGGGAGGACGAGCAGTACTTC
CDR3: CSAVRTGEDEQYF

V: TRBV28
size: -
D: -
J: TRBJ2-5
DNA: TGTGCCAGTGGACGGTCACAGTCGGAGACCCAGTACTTC
CDR3: CASGRSQSETQYF

V: TRBV7-2
size: few
D: TRBD2
J: TRBJ2-1
DNA: TGTGCCAGCAGCTTAGTGGGACTAGGCCCTCTCCATGAGCAGTTCTTC
CDR3: CASSLVGLGPLHEQFF

V: TRBV6-6
size: -
D: -
J: TRBJ2-2
DNA: TGTGCCAGCAAACGGACTACCGGGGAGCTGTTTTTT
CDR3: CASKRTTGELFF

V: TRBV2
size: -
D: -
J: TRBJ1-5
DNA: TGTGCCAGCAACGGCAGGAGGGATCAGCCCCAGCATTTT
CDR3: CASNGRRDQPQHF

V: TRBV6-6
size: -
D: -
J: TRBJ1-5
DNA: TGTGCCAGCAGTTCTTTATTATCTCAGCCCCAGCATTTT
CDR3: CASSSLLSQPQHF

V: TRBV7-9
size: once
D: -
J: TRBJ1-5
DNA: TGTGCCAGCAGCCGTCAGGAATATCAGCCCCAGCATTTT
CDR3: CASSRQEYQPQHF

V: TRBV4-1
size: -
D: -
J: TRBJ1-2
DNA: TGCGCCAGCAGCCAGACGGACTATGGCTACACCTTC
CDR3: CASSQTDYGYTF

V: TRBV25-1
size: -
D: TRBD2
J: TRBJ2-3
DNA: TGTGCCAGCAGTGAAGCCCGACTAGCGGGAGAGACAGATACGCAGTATTTT
CDR3: CASSEARLAGETDTQYF

V: TRBV4-1
size: -
D: TRBD2
J: TRBJ2-1
DNA: TGCGCCAGCAGCCAAGGCGGGTTAGCGGGAGGGAGTTCCTACAATGAGCAGTTCTTC
CDR3: CASSQGGLAGGSSYNEQFF

V: TRBV9
size: few
D: -
J: TRBJ2-2
DNA: TGTGCCAGCAATAAGCGGAACACCGGGGAGCTGTTTTTT
CDR3: CASNKRNTGELFF

V: TRBV5-1
size: -
D: -
J: TRBJ2-3
DNA: TGCGCCAGCAGCTTGCGGCAGCAAGGCCCCTTTAGCACAGATACGCAGTATTTT
CDR3: CASSLRQQGPFSTDTQYF

V: TRBV27
size: once
D: -
J: TRBJ2-3
DNA: TGTGCCAGTGGTACTAGAGGGGATGCGCAGTATTTT
CDR3: CASGTRGDAQYF

V: TRBV19
size: -
D: TRBD1
J: TRBJ2-1
DNA: TGTGCCAGTGACAGGGGAAGTAACAATGAGCAGTTCTTC
CDR3: CASDRGSNNEQFF

V: TRBV6-5
size: -
D: TRBD1
J: TRBJ2-5
DNA: TGTGCCAGCAGCACGGGGACAGAAGAGACCCAGTACTTC
CDR3: CASSTGTEETQYF

V: TRBV28
size: many
D: -
J: TRBJ1-1
DNA: TGTGCCAGCAGACAGGCCATAGGGCCAAACACTGAAGCTTTCTTT
CDR3: CASRQAIGPNTEAFF

V: TRBV4-1
size: -
D: TRBD1
J: TRBJ1-5
DNA: TGCGCCAGCAGCCAAGAAGGGACAGGGATCAGTCAGCCCCAGCATTTT
CDR3: CASSQEGTGISQPQHF

V: TRBV29-1
size: -
D: -
J: TRBJ2-7
DNA: TGCAGCGTTCGGGCCCTTGGGCGAGAGCAGTACTTC
CDR3: CSVRALGREQYF

V: TRBV19
size: once
D: TRBD2
J: TRBJ2-3
DNA: TGTGCCAGTAGCTGGACTAGCGGTCCGAGCACAGATACGCAGTATTTT
CDR3: CASSWTSGPSTDTQYF

V: TRBV28
size: once
D: -
J: TRBJ1-1
DNA: TGTGCCAGCACTGATGCGGGGGCTTGGAACACTGAAGCTTTCTTT
CDR3: CASTDAGAWNTEAFF

V: TRBV7-9
size: -
D: TRBD2
J: TRBJ2-7
DNA: TGTGCCAGCAGCCCGCCCGGGACTAAGTCCTCCTACGAGCAGTACTTC
CDR3: CASSPPGTKSSYEQYF

V: TRBV5-1
size: -
D: -
J: TRBJ2-3
DNA: TGCGCCAGCAGTCTGGCTATCAGCACAGATACGCAGTATTTT
CDR3: CASSLAISTDTQYF

V: TRBV5-1
size: -
D: -
J: TRBJ2-7
DNA: TGCGCCAGCAGCTTGGAGGTGGGAAGCGAGCAGTACTTC
CDR3: CASSLEVGSEQYF

V: TRBV28
size: -
D: -
J: TRBJ1-5
DNA: TGTGCCAGCAGTTTCTTCGATGGGAGCAATCAGCCCCAGCATTTT
CDR3: CASSFFDGSNQPQHF

V: TRBV28
size: -
D: TRBD2
J: TRBJ2-1
DNA: TGTGCCAGCAGTTCTGGGACTAGCGGGATTAGCTCCTACAATGAGCAGTTCTTC
CDR3: CASSSGTSGISSYNEQFF

V: TRBV18
size: once
D: -
J: TRBJ1-2
DNA: TGTGCCAGCTCACCGATCGACCGGAACTACTATGGCTACACCTTC
CDR3: CASSPIDRNYYGYTF

V: TRBV27
size: -
D: -
J: TRBJ1-1
DNA: TGTGCCAGCAGTTTAAGCGGCAGCCGTGTGAGGAACACTGAAGCTTTCTTT
CDR3: CASSLSGSRVRNTEAFF

V: TRBV11-2
size: once
D: TRBD1
J: TRBJ2-2
DNA: TGTGCCAGCAGCTTAAGGCCAGGGGGACGAGAGCTGTTTTTT
CDR3: CASSLRPGGRELFF

V: TRBV27
size: -
D: -
J: TRBJ2-2
DNA: TGTGCCAGCTCAAGCGGAGACCCGAGGTGGGGCGGGGAGCTGTTTTTT
CDR3: CASSSGDPRWGGELFF

V: TRBV6-6
size: -
D: -
J: TRBJ1-1
DNA: TGTGCCAGCAGTTACCGCAGGGGCCAAGTGAACACTGAAGCTTTCTTT
CDR3: CASSYRRGQVNTEAFF

V: TRBV4-1
size: -
D: -
J: TRBJ2-1
DNA: TGCGCCAGCAGCCAAGATCGGCAGGCCTCCTACAATGAGCAGTTCTTC
CDR3: CASSQDRQASYNEQFF

V: TRBV5-1
size: once
D: -
J: TRBJ2-1
DNA: TGCGCCAGCAGCCCCCAACCCGACTCCTACAATGAGCAGTTCTTC
CDR3: CASSPQPDSYNEQFF

V: TRBV18
size: few
D: TRBD2
J: TRBJ2-7
DNA: TGTGCCAGCTCCCCCGGGACTAGCGGCATCTACGAGCAGTACTTC
CDR3: CASSPGTSGIYEQYF

V: TRBV6-6
size: -
D: -
J: TRBJ2-1
DNA: TGTGCCAGCAGTTGGGACAAAGTCTCGTCCAATGAGCAGTTCTTC
CDR3: CASSWDKVSSNEQFF